This is a list of T cell receptor beta chains from one sample in a study of T cells and Merkel cell carcinoma outcomes. The repertoire was sequenced with immunoSEQ multiplex PCR; TCRdb's copy has only in-frame clones and lacks some. This table has 11,000 to 15,000 clones, more than 90% appearing once. Sample: tumor tissue from Merkel cell carcinoma. These receptors were collected from a human donor with Merkel cell carcinoma. Each CDR3 is given with its conserved first and last residue.

cdr3_aa	v_call	j_call	cdr3_length
CASSRLDPSTDTQYF	TRBV7-8	TRBJ2-3	15
CASSQDKLEETQYF	TRBV4-2	TRBJ2-5	14
CASSAQVYGYTF	TRBV7-9	TRBJ1-2	12
CASSVGWDHSYEQYF	TRBV9	TRBJ2-7	15
CASSLKALAGGGGNEQFF	TRBV7-3	TRBJ2-1	18
CASSRRTSGTYNEQFF	TRBV6-6	TRBJ2-1	16
CASSLDPGDTEAFF	TRBV5-1	TRBJ1-1	14
CTSSSQAGVNEQFF	TRBV7-3	TRBJ2-1	14
CASSQVAIAAPYEQYF	TRBV4-3	TRBJ2-7	16
CASSLKGYNEQFF	TRBV11-3	TRBJ2-1	13